The 19 T cell receptor beta chains below were found in one sample sequenced in a study of shared T cell receptors in the human thymus. The method was immunoSEQ multiplex PCR; TCRdb's version includes in-frame clones alone and lacks a portion of them. The sample shows hundreds of thousands of clones, around 82% of them seen only once. Separately, the same data were catalogued under a study of human thymus T cells.

The sequencing sample was made of thymocytes. These receptor sequences come from a boy under three years old with a congenital heart defect.

The genes are TRBV4-2 and TRBJ1-2; D ambiguous. The CDR3 is made up of 16 amino acids. V shed 0 bases and J shed 2 bases, with 13 bases lying between them. Germline CDR1 and CDR2: LGHNA and YNFKEQ. CDR3 DNA: TGTGCCAGCAGCCAAGATTTGCGGGGAGAAAACTATGGCTACACCTTC. Its protein product is CASSQDLRGENYGYTF.

This clone was seen just once. This chain joins TRBV5-1 and TRBJ2-7; 11 bases map to TRBD2. The CDR3 consists of 19 residues. In germline, CDR1 is SGHRS, CDR2 YFSETQ. The V segment lost 0 bases and the J segment 2 bases; nucleotides outside the gene matches: 13. The CDR3 coding sequence is TGCGCCAGCAGCTTGGTCGGACAGGGGTCGACTAGCGGGACCTACGAGCAGTACTTC. Protein: CASSLVGQGSTSGTYEQYF.

J is TRBJ2-1 and V is TRBV25-1, with D perhaps TRBD2 (6 bases). The CDR3 has 17 amino acids. CDR1 and CDR2 (germline): MGHDK, SYGVNS. The V gene lost 4 bases and the J gene lost 3 bases, with 19 bases spanning the gap. The CDR3 coding sequence is TGTGCCAGCAGTGGGATGGATAGCGGCTACCTCTACAATGAGCAGTTCTTC. It encodes CASSGMDSGYLYNEQFF.

This clone was counted once. V gene TRBV6-1 combines with J gene TRBJ2-7; 9 positions match TRBD2. The CDR3 runs 14 residues. The V segment lost 4 bases and the J segment 9 bases; nucleotides outside the gene matches: 10. Germline V gene lookup returns CDR1 MNHNS and CDR2 SASEGT. The CDR3 DNA sequence: TGTGCCAGCAGTGGGACTAGCGACCGCATTGGGCAGTACTTC. Protein product: CASSGTSDRIGQYF.

Only one count was recorded for this clone. The rearrangement links TRBV30 to TRBJ1-3; D is possibly TRBD1 (5 bases). Trimming left V 0 bases short and J 0 bases short, with 12 bases between. Germline assignment: CDR1 GTSNPN and CDR2 SVGIG (reference sequence). The CDR3 spans 16 residues. This chain's CDR3 is CAWSVDDSHSGNTIYF. The CDR3 DNA is TGTGCCTGGAGTGTTGACGACAGTCACTCTGGAAACACCATATATTTT.

The chain employs TRBV9 and TRBJ1-5; no reliable D call. This CDR3 is 15 amino acids long. The germline V gene encodes CDR1 SGDLS and CDR2 YYNGEE. Trimming shortened V by 3 bases and J by 4 bases, and 14 bases separated the two germline ends. DNA for the CDR3: TGTGCCAGCAGCGCCGAGGCGGAATTTAATCAGCCCCAGCATTTT. This sequence encodes CASSAEAEFNQPQHF.

The rearrangement joins TRBV5-1 to TRBJ1-2; no definite D call. Germline CDR1 SGHRS, CDR2 YFSETQ. The CDR3 has 14 amino acids. Trimming shortened V by 2 bases and J by 2 bases, and 10 bases separated the two germline ends. The CDR3 coding sequence is TGCGCCAGCAGCTTACGGGGTGCGAACTATGGCTACACCTTC. Translated, it gives CASSLRGANYGYTF.

This clone was detected once. The chain recombines TRBV11-2 with TRBJ2-7; D might be TRBD2 (6 bases). With 2 bases removed from V and 6 bases from J, the gap between germline ends came to 20 bases. In germline, CDR1 is SGHAT, CDR2 FQNNGV. The CDR3 spans 16 residues. This CDR3 reads CASSLIGLAGSGEQYF. The CDR3 nucleotides read TGTGCCAGCAGCTTAATCGGGCTGGCGGGGTCGGGCGAGCAGTACTTC.

The chain couples TRBV29-1 to TRBJ2-3, with 7 bases matching TRBD2. This CDR3 comprises 15 residues. Per the germline V gene, CDR1 is SQVTM and CDR2 is ANQGSEA. The trim removed 4 bases at V and 0 bases at J, leaving 7 bases unmatched. The CDR3 sequence is CSVALGTTSTDTQYF. As DNA, the CDR3 is TGCAGCGTTGCCCTCGGGACTACCAGCACAGATACGCAGTATTTT.

This clone was seen more than once but under ten times. The rearrangement links TRBV30 to TRBJ2-7; 9 positions agree with TRBD2. Germline lookup yields CDR1 GTSNPN and CDR2 SVGIG (reference sequence). With 3 bases clipped from V and 9 bases from J, the junction kept 12 bases outside the gene matches. The CDR3 length is 14 residues. CDR3 in amino acids: CAWSGLARGGGQYF. CDR3 nucleotides: TGTGCCTGGAGCGGACTAGCGCGAGGTGGCGGGCAGTACTTC.

This chain joins TRBV15 and TRBJ1-2; possibly TRBD1 for D (5 bases). Trimming took 0 bases from V and 4 from J, leaving 15 bases between them. Germline CDR1 and CDR2: LNHNV and YYDKDF (reference sequence). CDR3 length: 16 residues. The CDR3 DNA reads as TGTGCCACCAGCAGAGACGCAGGGAATCCGCCCTATGGCTACACCTTC. Protein sequence: CATSRDAGNPPYGYTF.

This clone has just one count. The rearrangement joins TRBV18 to TRBJ2-5; 10 positions match TRBD2. Per germline, CDR1 KGHSH and CDR2 LQKENI. V shed 8 bases, J shed 5 bases, and the junction held 5 bases outside the gene matches. The length of the CDR3 is 13 residues. For the CDR3, the DNA is TGTGCCAGCCGGACTAGCGGTGGTGAGACCCAGTACTTC. Protein product: CASRTSGGETQYF.

This chain connects TRBV4-3 to TRBJ1-4; D might be TRBD1 (6 bases). CDR3 length: 16 residues. From germline, CDR1 is LGHNA and CDR2 YSLEER. The germline V and J ends were trimmed by 3 bases and 3 bases, with 14 bases remaining between them. The CDR3 loop reads CASSHQRRGPNEKLFF. CDR3 nucleotides: TGCGCCAGCAGCCACCAACGCAGGGGACCTAATGAAAAACTGTTTTTT.

V and J are TRBV27 and TRBJ2-7; a possible D gene is TRBD1 (7 bases). This CDR3 is 15 amino acids long. The germline V gene encodes CDR1 MNHEY and CDR2 SMNVEV (reference sequence). V was pared by 6 bases and J by 0 bases, with 15 bases between. CDR3 DNA sequence: TGTGCCAGCAGCGCAGGGGGGAGGAACTCCTACGAGCAGTACTTC. Translated, it gives CASSAGGRNSYEQYF.

There are a few counts of this clone. The CDR3 DNA follows: TGTGCCAGCAGTTTCGTCCGGAATGAAAAACTGTTTTTT. The encoded protein is CASSFVRNEKLFF. The gene calls are TRBV28 and TRBJ1-4; D uncertain. The CDR3 sequence is 13 residues long. V was pared by 3 bases and J by 5 bases, with 7 bases between. CDR1 is MDHEN and CDR2 is SYDVKM in the germline V gene.

V and J are TRBV25-1 and TRBJ2-4; possible D gene TRBD1, 5 bases. Trimming shortened V by 3 bases and J by 7 bases, and 10 bases separated the two germline ends. Per germline, CDR1 MGHDK and CDR2 SYGVNS. CDR3 size: 13 residues. The CDR3 spells CASSEVQGNIQYF. For the CDR3, the DNA is TGTGCCAGCAGTGAGGTCCAGGGTAACATTCAGTACTTC.

V is TRBV6-7 and J is TRBJ2-4; a possible D gene is TRBD2 (6 bases). TRBV6-7 is an open reading frame whose function is uncertain. The V and J ends lost 1 base and 0 bases respectively, with 10 bases between them. This CDR3 region has 16 residues. The CDR3 spells CASSYLGGVAKNIQYF. The CDR3 DNA is TGTGCCAGCAGTTACTTAGGCGGGGTAGCCAAAAACATTCAGTACTTC.

The rearrangement links TRBV19 to TRBJ2-1, with 7 positions matching TRBD2. Looked up from germline, CDR1 is LNHDA and CDR2 is SQIVND (reference sequence). After removal of 4 bases from V and 4 bases from J, the junction contained 7 bases not matched to a gene. This CDR3 comprises 15 residues. CDR3 nucleotides: TGTGCCAGTAGTACGTCTAGCGGCATATACAATGAGCAGTTCTTC. As protein: CASSTSSGIYNEQFF. The whole variable domain, remainder taken from reference TRBV19 and TRBJ2-1, is DGGITQSPKYLFRKEGQNVTLSCEQNLNHDAMYWYRQDPGQGLRLIYYSQIVNDFQKGDIAEGYSVSREKKESFPLTVTSAQKNPTAFYLCASSTSSGIYNEQFFGPGTRLTVL.

This rearrangement joins TRBV25-1 to TRBJ2-3; TRBD2 agrees at 8 bases. CDR3 length equals 16 residues. V gave up 2 bases and J gave up 6 bases; unmatched junction bases: 10. Germline V gives CDR1 MGHDK, CDR2 SYGVNS. CDR3 residues: CASSERWREVTDTQYF. The CDR3 bases are TGTGCCAGCAGTGAACGTTGGCGGGAGGTCACGGATACGCAGTATTTT.